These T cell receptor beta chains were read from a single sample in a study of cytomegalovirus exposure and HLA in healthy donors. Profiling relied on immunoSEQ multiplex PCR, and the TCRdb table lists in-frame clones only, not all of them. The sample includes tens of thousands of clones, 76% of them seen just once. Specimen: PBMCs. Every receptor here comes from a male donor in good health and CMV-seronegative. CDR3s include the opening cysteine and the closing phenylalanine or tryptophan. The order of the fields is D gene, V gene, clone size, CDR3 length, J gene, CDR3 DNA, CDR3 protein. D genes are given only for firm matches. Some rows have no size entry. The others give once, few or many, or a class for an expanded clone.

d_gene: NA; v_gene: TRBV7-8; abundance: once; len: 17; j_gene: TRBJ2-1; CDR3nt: TGTGCCAGCAGCTTGACCCATGGGGCAGGGGCGCGAAATGAGCAGTTCTTC; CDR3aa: CASSLTHGAGARNEQFF
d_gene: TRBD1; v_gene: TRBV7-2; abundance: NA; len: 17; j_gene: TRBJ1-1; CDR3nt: TGTGCCAGCAAAACGCCCAGGACAGGGGAATTTGACACTGAAGCTTTCTTT; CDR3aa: CASKTPRTGEFDTEAFF
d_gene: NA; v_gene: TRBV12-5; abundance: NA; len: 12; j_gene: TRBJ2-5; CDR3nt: TGTGCTAGTGGTTTGGTACGAGGGACCCAGTACTTC; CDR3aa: CASGLVRGTQYF
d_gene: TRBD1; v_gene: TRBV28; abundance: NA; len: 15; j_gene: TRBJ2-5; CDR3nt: TGTGCCAGCAGTTTCGGACAGGGGGCCGGAGAGACCCAGTACTTC; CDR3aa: CASSFGQGAGETQYF
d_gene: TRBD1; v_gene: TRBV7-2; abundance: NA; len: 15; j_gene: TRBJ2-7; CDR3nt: TGTGCCAGCAGCCAACGGACAGGGAAGCCCTACGAGCAGTACTTC; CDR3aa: CASSQRTGKPYEQYF
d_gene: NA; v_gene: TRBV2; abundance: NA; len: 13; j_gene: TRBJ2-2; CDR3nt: TGTGCCAGCAGTGAAACTCAAGCCGGGGAGCTGTTTTTT; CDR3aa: CASSETQAGELFF
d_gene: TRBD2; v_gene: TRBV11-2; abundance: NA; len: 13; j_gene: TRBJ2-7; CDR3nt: TGTGCCAGCAGCTCCCGGGACTATAACGAGCAGTACTTC; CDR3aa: CASSSRDYNEQYF
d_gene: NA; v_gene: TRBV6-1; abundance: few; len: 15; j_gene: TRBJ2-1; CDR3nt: TGTGCCAGCAGAAAGCAACAAGGGGAAGGCAATGAGCAGTTCTTC; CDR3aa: CASRKQQGEGNEQFF
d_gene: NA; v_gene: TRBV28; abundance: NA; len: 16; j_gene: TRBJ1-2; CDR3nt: TGTGCCAGCAGTTCGCAACCAGGGGCGGGAGGATATGGCTACACCTTC; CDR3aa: CASSSQPGAGGYGYTF
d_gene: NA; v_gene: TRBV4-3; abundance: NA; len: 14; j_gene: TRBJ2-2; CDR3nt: TGCGCCAGCAGCCAAGGACTTCGTACCGGGGAGCTGTTTTTT; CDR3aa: CASSQGLRTGELFF
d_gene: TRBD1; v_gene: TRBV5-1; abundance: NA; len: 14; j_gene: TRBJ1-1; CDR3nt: TGCGCCAGCAGCTTGTTAGGGGGCCGAACTGAAGCTTTCTTT; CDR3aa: CASSLLGGRTEAFF
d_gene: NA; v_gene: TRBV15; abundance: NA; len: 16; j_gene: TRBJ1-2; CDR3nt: TGTGCCACCAGCAGAGGACAGTACCCTGAGTTTTATGGCTACACCTTC; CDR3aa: CATSRGQYPEFYGYTF
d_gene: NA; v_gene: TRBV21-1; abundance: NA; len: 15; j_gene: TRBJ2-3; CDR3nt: TGTGCCAGCTGTAAGCGGGAGGGCCAAAAAGATACGCAGTATTTT; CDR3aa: CASCKREGQKDTQYF
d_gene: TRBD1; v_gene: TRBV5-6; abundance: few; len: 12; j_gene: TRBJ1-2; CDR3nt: TGTGCCAGCAGCCTCGGGACAGGAGGCTACACCTTC; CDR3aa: CASSLGTGGYTF
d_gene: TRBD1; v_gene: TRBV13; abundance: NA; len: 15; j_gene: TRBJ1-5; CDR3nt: TGTGCCAGCAGCTACGAGACAGGGCTCGATCAGCCCCAGCATTTT; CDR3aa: CASSYETGLDQPQHF
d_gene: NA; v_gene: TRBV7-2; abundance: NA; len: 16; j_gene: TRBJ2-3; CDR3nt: TGTGCCAGCAGCTTAGTGGCAACTAGGGGCACAGATACGCAGTATTTT; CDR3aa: CASSLVATRGTDTQYF
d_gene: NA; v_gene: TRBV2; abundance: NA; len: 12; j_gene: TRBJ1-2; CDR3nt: TGTGCCAGCAGTTTAACTCTAGATGGCTACACCTTC; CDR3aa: CASSLTLDGYTF
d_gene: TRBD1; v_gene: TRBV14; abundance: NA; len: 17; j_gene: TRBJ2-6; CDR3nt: TGTGCCAGCAGCCTCCGGACAGGGGGCTCCGGGGCCAACGTCCTGACTTTC; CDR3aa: CASSLRTGGSGANVLTF
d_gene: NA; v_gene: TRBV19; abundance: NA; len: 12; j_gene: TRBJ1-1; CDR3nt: TGTGCCAGTAGCCCAGACAGGAGTGAAGCTTTCTTT; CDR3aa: CASSPDRSEAFF
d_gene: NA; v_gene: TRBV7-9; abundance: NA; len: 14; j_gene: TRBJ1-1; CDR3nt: TGTGCCAGCAGCTTAGCGAGTAGGAACACTGAAGCTTTCTTT; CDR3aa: CASSLASRNTEAFF
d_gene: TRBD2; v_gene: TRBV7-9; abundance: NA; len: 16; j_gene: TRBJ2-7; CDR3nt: TGTGCCAGCAGCCGAGGACTAGCGGGGGAGTCCTACGAGCAGTACTTC; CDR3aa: CASSRGLAGESYEQYF
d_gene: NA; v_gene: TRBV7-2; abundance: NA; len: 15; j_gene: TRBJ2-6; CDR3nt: TGTGCCAGCAGCCTAAGACAGGCTGGGGCCAACGTCCTGACTTTC; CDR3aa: CASSLRQAGANVLTF
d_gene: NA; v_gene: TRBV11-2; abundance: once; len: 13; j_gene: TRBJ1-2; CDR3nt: TGTGCCAGCAGCCAGACAGATAACTATGGCTACACCTTC; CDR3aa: CASSQTDNYGYTF
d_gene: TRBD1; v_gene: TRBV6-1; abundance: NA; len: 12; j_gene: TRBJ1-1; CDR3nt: TGTGCCAGCAGTCACAGGGGCACTGAAGCTTTCTTT; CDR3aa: CASSHRGTEAFF
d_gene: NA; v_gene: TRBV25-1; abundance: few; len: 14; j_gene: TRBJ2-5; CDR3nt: TGTGCCAGCAGTGAGCGTTACCGGGACAATGAGCAGTACTTC; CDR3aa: CASSERYRDNEQYF